This entry lists 3 T cell receptor beta chains sequenced from one sample in a study of blood T cell repertoires in COVID-19. Measured with immunoSEQ multiplex PCR; TCRdb has only the in-frame clones, and not every one. The table has 180,000 or so clones, around 80% seen once. Sequencing was carried out using PBMCs or T cells enriched from blood (not recorded which). The receptors shown here come from a woman aged 60-75 years who had recovered from COVID-19.

The chain employs TRBV5-1 and TRBJ2-2; maybe TRBD1 (5 bases). This CDR3 contains 16 residues. Germline values: CDR1 SGHRS, CDR2 YFSETQ. Trimming took 4 bases from V and 4 from J, leaving 17 bases between them. CDR3 loop: CASSLGYQGITGELFF. For the CDR3, the DNA is TGCGCCAGCAGCCTTGGGTATCAGGGAATCACCGGGGAGCTGTTTTTT.

V gene TRBV6-6 combines with J gene TRBJ2-1, with 7 nucleotides matching TRBD2. The V gene's germline CDR1 is MNHNY and CDR2 SVGAGI (reference sequence). V gave up 8 bases and J gave up 4 bases; unmatched junction bases: 5. The CDR3 totals 13 residues. DNA for the CDR3: TGTGCCAGCGGGGGGGGATATTACAATGAGCAGTTCTTC. Translated, it gives CASGGGYYNEQFF.

This chain uses TRBV6-5 with TRBJ2-7; a weak D match, TRBD2 (5 bases). This CDR3 is built from 14 residues. Trimming cost V 7 bases and J 3 bases, with 16 bases left between them. Germline V gene lookup returns CDR1 MNHEY and CDR2 SVGAGI. The CDR3 DNA reads as TGTGCCAGCACTAGGATTAAAGAGGGCTACGAGCAGTACTTC. This codes for CASTRIKEGYEQYF.